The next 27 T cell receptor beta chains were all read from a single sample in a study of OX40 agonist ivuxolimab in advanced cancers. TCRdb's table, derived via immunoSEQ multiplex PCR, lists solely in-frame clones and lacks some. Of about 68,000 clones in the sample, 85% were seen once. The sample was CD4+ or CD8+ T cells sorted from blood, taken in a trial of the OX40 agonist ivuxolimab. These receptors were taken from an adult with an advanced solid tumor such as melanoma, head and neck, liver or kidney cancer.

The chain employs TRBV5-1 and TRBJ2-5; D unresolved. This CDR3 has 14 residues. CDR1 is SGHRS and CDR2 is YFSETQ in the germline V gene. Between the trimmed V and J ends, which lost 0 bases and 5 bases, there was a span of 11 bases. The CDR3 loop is CASSLVGPGETQYF. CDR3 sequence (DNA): TGCGCCAGCAGCTTGGTCGGGCCCGGGGAGACCCAGTACTTC.

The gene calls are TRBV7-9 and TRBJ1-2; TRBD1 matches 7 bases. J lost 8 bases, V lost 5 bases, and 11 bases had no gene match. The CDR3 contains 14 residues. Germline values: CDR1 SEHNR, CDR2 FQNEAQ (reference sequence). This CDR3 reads CASSPTGLGSGYTF. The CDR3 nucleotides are TGTGCCAGCAGCCCGACAGGGTTAGGAAGCGGCTACACCTTC.

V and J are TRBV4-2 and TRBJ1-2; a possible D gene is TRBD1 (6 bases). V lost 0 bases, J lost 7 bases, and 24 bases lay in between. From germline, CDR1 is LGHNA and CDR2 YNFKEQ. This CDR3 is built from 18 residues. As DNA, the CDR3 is TGTGCCAGCAGCCAAGAAGTGGTGATCAGGGGCATTGCGGGTGGCTACACCTTC. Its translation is CASSQEVVIRGIAGGYTF.

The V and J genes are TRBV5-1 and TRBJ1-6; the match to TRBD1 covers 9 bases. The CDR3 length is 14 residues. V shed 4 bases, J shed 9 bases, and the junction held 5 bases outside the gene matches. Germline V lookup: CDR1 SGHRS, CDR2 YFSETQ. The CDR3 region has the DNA TGCGCCAGCAGCCCGGGACAGGGTGGTTCACCCCTCCACTTT. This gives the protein CASSPGQGGSPLHF.

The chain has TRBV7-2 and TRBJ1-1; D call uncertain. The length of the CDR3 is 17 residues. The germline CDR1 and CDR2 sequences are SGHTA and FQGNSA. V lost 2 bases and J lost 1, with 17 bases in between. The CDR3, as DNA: TGTGCCAGCAGCTTATTATCCCTGCGCCGGGGGAACACTGAAGCTTTCTTT. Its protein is CASSLLSLRRGNTEAFF.

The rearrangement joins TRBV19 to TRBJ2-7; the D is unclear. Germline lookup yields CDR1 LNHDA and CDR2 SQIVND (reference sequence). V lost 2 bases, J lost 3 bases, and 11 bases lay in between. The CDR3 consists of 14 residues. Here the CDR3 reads CASSISAGIYEQYF. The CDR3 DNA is TGTGCCAGTAGTATATCCGCCGGCATCTACGAGCAGTACTTC.

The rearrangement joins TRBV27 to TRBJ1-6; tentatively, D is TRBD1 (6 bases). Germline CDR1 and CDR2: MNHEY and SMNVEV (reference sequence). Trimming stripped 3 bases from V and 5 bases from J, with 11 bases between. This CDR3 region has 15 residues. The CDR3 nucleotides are TGTGCCAGCAGTTTTCAGGGGTACAATAATTCACCCCTCCACTTT. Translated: CASSFQGYNNSPLHF.

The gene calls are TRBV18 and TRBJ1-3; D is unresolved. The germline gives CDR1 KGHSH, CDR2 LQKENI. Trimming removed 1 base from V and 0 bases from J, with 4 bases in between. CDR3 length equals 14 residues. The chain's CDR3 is CASSPLSSGNTIYF. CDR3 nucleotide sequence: TGTGCCAGCTCACCACTTAGCTCTGGAAACACCATATATTTT.

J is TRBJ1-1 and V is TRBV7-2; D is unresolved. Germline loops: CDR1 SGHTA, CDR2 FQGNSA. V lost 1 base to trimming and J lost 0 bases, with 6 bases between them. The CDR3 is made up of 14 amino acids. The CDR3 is CASSLVFVNTEAFF. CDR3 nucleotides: TGTGCCAGCAGCTTAGTCTTCGTGAACACTGAAGCTTTCTTT.

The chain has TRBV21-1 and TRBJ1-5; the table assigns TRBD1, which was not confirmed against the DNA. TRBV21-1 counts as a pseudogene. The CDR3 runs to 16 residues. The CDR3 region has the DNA TGTGCCACCGGGCTCCCTCCGACAGGGGGCAATCAGCCCCAGCATTTT. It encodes CATGLPPTGGNQPQHF.

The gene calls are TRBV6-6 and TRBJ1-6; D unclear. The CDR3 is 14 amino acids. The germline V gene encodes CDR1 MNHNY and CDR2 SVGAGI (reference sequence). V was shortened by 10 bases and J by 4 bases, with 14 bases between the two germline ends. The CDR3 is CATVSLAYNSPLHF. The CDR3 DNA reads TGTGCCACCGTGTCACTAGCATATAATTCACCCCTCCACTTT.

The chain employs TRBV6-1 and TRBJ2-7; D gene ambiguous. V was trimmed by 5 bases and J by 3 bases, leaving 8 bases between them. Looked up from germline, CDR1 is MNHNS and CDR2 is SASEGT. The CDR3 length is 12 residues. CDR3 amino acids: CASSLQVYEQYF. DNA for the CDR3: TGTGCCAGCAGTTTGCAGGTCTACGAGCAGTACTTC.

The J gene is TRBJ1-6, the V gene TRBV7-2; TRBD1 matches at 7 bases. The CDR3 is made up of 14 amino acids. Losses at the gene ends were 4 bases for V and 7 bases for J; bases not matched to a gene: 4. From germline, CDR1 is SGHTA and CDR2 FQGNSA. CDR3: CASSYPGQNSPLHF. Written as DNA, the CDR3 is TGTGCCAGCAGCTATCCGGGACAGAATTCACCCCTCCACTTT.

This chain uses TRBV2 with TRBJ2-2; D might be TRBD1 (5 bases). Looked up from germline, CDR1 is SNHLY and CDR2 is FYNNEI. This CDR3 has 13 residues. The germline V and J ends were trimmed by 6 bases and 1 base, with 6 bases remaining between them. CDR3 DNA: TGTGCCAGCAGAGGGGTGAACACCGGGGAGCTGTTTTTT. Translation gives CASRGVNTGELFF.

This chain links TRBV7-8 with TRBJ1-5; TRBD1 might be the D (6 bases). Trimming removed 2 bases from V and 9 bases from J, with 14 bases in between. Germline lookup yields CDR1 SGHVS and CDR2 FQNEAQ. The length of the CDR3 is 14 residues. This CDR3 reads CASSLTGIRRPQHF. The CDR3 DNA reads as TGTGCCAGCAGCTTAACAGGGATTAGGCGGCCCCAGCATTTT.

CDR3 sequence: CASSQVYGSQPQHF. DNA of the CDR3: TGCGCCAGCAGCCAAGTGTACGGGAGCCAGCCCCAGCATTTT. The chain has TRBV4-3 and TRBJ1-5; no clear D gene. Germline assignment: CDR1 LGHNA and CDR2 YSLEER. The CDR3 contains 14 residues. The V end lost 1 base, the J end lost 7 bases, and 11 bases lay between the germline ends.

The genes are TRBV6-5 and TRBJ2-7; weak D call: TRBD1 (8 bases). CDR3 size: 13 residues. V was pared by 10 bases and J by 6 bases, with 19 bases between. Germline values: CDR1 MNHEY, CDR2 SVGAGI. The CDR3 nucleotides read TGTGCCACACACAGGGGGGGGTACTCCGAGCAGTACTTC. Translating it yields CATHRGGYSEQYF.

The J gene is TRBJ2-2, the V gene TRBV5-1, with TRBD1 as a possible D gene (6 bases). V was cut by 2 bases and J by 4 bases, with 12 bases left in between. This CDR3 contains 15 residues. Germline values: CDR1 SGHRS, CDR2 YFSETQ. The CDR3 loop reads CASSLQGIFTGELFF. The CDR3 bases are TGCGCCAGCAGCTTACAGGGTATTTTCACCGGGGAGCTGTTTTTT.

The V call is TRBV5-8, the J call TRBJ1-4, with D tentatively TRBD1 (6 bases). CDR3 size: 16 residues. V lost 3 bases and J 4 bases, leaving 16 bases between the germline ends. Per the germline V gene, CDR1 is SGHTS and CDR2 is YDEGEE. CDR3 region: CASSSFQGKGNEKLFF. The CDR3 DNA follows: TGTGCCAGCAGCTCGTTCCAGGGGAAGGGTAATGAAAAACTGTTTTTT. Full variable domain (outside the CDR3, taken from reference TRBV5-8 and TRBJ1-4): EAGVTQSPTHLIKTRGQQATLRCSPISGHTSVYWYQQALGLGLQFLLWYDEGEERNRGNFPPRFSGRQFPNYSSELNVNALELEDSALYLCASSSFQGKGNEKLFFGSGTQLSVL.

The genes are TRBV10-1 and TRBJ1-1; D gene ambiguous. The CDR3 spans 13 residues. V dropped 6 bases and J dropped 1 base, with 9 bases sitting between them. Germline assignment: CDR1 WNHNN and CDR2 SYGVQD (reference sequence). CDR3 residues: CASRRDWNTEAFF. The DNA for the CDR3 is TGCGCCAGCAGAAGAGACTGGAACACTGAAGCTTTCTTT.

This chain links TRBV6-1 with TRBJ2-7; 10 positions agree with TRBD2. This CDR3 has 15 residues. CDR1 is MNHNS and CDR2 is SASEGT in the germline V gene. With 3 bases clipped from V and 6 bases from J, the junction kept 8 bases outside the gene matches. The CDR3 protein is CASSEASGGFFEQYF. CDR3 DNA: TGTGCCAGCAGTGAGGCTAGCGGGGGTTTTTTCGAGCAGTACTTC.

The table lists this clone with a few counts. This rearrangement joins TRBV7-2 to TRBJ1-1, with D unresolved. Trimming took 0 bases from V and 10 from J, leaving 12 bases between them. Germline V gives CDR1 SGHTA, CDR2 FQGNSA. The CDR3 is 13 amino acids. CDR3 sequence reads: CASSLAIRSRAFF. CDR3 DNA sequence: TGTGCCAGCAGCTTAGCGATACGGAGTCGAGCTTTCTTT.

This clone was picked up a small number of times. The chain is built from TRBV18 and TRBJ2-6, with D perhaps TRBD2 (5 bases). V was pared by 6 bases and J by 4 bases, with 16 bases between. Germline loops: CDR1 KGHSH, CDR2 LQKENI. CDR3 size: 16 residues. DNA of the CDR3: TGTGCCAGCTCCAAAGGGCGGGTCGGCGGGGCCAACGTCCTGACTTTC. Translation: CASSKGRVGGANVLTF.

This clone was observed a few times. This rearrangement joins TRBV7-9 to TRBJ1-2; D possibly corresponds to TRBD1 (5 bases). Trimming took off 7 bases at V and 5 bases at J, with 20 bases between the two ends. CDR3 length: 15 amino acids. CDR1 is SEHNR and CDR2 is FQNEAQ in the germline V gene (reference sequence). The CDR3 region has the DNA TGTGCCAGCAACCCTTTCGCCGGGACGCCATATGGCTACACCTTC. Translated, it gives CASNPFAGTPYGYTF.

In DNA form, the CDR3 reads TGTGCTAGTGGTTTGCCCCCCGGGACTAGCGGGGGGGCACCGAAAGATACGCAGTATTTT. It is translated as CASGLPPGTSGGAPKDTQYF. V and J are TRBV12-5 and TRBJ2-3; 16 positions match TRBD2. Looked up from germline, CDR1 is LGHNT and CDR2 is FRNRAP. J gave up 5 bases and V 2 bases, and 13 bases lay outside the gene matches. The CDR3 runs 20 residues.

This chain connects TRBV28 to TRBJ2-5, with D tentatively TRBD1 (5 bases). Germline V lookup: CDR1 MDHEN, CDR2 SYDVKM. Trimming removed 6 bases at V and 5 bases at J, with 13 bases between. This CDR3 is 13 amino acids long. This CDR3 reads CASRSGAGETQYF. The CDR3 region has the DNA TGTGCCAGCAGGTCTGGGGCTGGGGAGACCCAGTACTTC.

CDR3 bases: TGTGCCAGCAGCTTAGTACAGGGCTCCACTGGAAACACCATATATTTT. Translated, it gives CASSLVQGSTGNTIYF. This rearrangement joins TRBV7-2 to TRBJ1-3; maybe TRBD1 (6 bases). Trimming removed 1 base from V and 2 bases from J, with 12 bases in between. Germline V gene sequence: CDR1 SGHTA, CDR2 FQGNSA. The CDR3 covers 16 residues.